The 29 T cell receptor beta chains below were found in one sample sequenced in a study of beta chain features in type 1 diabetes. Study-wide results and limits: Moderate yet significant TCRB CDR3 shortening was seen in Type 1 diabetes patients in all four CD4+ subsets.

The antigens of these receptors remain unknown. Expressed TCRB transcripts got sequenced, as all isolated RNA was reverse transcribed. Assay used: immunoSEQ multiplex PCR; TCRdb lists only in-frame clones, some missing. The sample lists 250,000 to 300,000 clones; over 11% were seen once. Sequencing was performed on naive CD4+ T cells from blood. The receptors here all came from a young man with type 1 diabetes.

The rearrangement links TRBV4-3 to TRBJ1-2; D may be TRBD1 (5 bases). Germline values: CDR1 LGHNA, CDR2 YSLEER. With 0 bases removed from V and 10 bases from J, the gap between germline ends came to 15 bases. The length of the CDR3 is 14 residues. Here the CDR3 reads CASSQDRSRVLYTF. The CDR3 region has the DNA TGCGCCAGCAGCCAAGATAGGAGCAGGGTGCTCTACACCTTC.

Details on this clone: The junction does not match germline at one end; this may be a read error. The V gene is TRBV11-2, the J gene TRBJ2-1; 7 bases match TRBD2. Germline CDR1 reads SGHAT; CDR2 reads FQNNGV. The CDR3 contains 15 residues. The CDR3 coding sequence is TGTGCCAGCAGCCTAGACAGCGGGACCTACAATGAGCAGTTCTTC. Translating gives CASSLDSGTYNEQFF. The full variable domain, in which reference TRBV11-2 and TRBJ2-1 provide the parts outside the CDR3, is EAGVAQSPRYKIIEKRQSVAFWCNPISGHATLYWYQQILGQGPKLLIQFQNNGVVDDSQLPKDRFSAERLKGVDSTLKIQPAKLEDSAVYLCASSLDSGTYNEQFFGPGTRLTVL.

The sample holds a few counts of this clone. This chain connects TRBV7-2 to TRBJ2-3; a weak D match, TRBD2 (5 bases). The CDR3 loop spans 15 amino acids. The germline V gene has CDR1 SGHTA and CDR2 FQGNSA. Trimming left V 5 bases short and J 2 bases short, with 14 bases between. The CDR3 protein is CASSPGRRSTDTQYF. The CDR3 nucleotides are TGTGCCAGCAGCCCCGGAAGGAGGTCCACAGATACGCAGTATTTT.

A few counts support this clone. The V and J genes are TRBV5-4 and TRBJ2-1; 7 nucleotides line up with TRBD2. The CDR3 length is 16 residues. V gave up 0 bases and J gave up 7 bases; unmatched junction bases: 10. CDR1 and CDR2 (germline): SGHNT, YYREEE (reference sequence). The CDR3: CASSLGGGRGINEQFF. DNA of the CDR3: TGTGCCAGCAGCTTGGGGGGCGGGAGAGGAATTAATGAGCAGTTCTTC.

The chain joins TRBV5-6 to TRBJ1-2; no clear D gene. Trimming pared 3 bases from V and 6 bases from J, leaving 15 bases between. The CDR3 consists of 14 residues. The germline CDR1 and CDR2 sequences are SGHDT and YYEEEE. In nucleotides, the CDR3 is TGTGCCAGCAGCTGGTCCCCTGCGGGAGATGGCTACACCTTC. Translation: CASSWSPAGDGYTF.

This rearrangement joins TRBV6-1 to TRBJ2-7; tentatively, D is TRBD2 (5 bases). Trimming shortened V by 2 bases and J by 2 bases, and 13 bases separated the two germline ends. The V gene's germline CDR1 is MNHNS and CDR2 SASEGT. The CDR3 loop spans 15 amino acids. CDR3 amino acids: CASSESGRPTYEQYF. The CDR3 DNA sequence: TGTGCCAGCAGTGAAAGCGGCAGGCCAACCTACGAGCAGTACTTC.

In its sample, this clone was seen a few times. This chain uses TRBV19 with TRBJ2-7; perhaps TRBD2 as D (6 bases). From germline, CDR1 is LNHDA and CDR2 SQIVND (reference sequence). Trimming took 4 bases from V and 0 from J, leaving 10 bases between them. This CDR3 is built from 14 residues. This chain's CDR3 is CASSSGTSSYEQYF. The CDR3 nucleotides are TGTGCCAGTAGTAGCGGGACTTCCTCCTACGAGCAGTACTTC.

The rearrangement links TRBV5-1 to TRBJ2-1; a weak D match, TRBD1 (5 bases). Germline V CDR1 and CDR2: SGHRS, YFSETQ. This CDR3 spans 17 amino acids. Trimming removed 0 bases at V and 4 bases at J, with 17 bases between. The CDR3 protein is CASSLDPTAPSYNEQFF. The CDR3 bases are TGCGCCAGCAGCTTGGATCCGACAGCCCCGTCTTACAATGAGCAGTTCTTC.

For this clone: In the same sample, other DNA sequences code for this CDR3. J is TRBJ2-3 and V is TRBV29-1; TRBD2 agrees at 14 bases. The CDR3 has 14 amino acids. CDR1 SQVTM and CDR2 ANQGSEA come from the germline V gene. With V trimmed by 6 bases and J by 5 bases, 4 bases remained unmatched. CDR3 nucleotides: TGCAGCGTGGTTGGACTAGCGGGAGGAGATACGCAGTATTTT. Protein: CSVVGLAGGDTQYF.

This sequence joins TRBV28 and TRBJ2-3; D gene uncertain. Deletions cut 2 bases from V and 6 bases from J, with 21 bases between. The length of the CDR3 is 17 residues. CDR1 is MDHEN, CDR2 SYDVKM, per germline. The CDR3 is CASSLVPILGSHDTQYF. The CDR3 DNA is TGTGCCAGCAGTTTAGTCCCAATCTTAGGTAGCCACGATACGCAGTATTTT.

This clone occurred a few times. This chain links TRBV5-4 with TRBJ2-3; D may be TRBD2 (5 bases). This CDR3 region has 16 residues. CDR1 is SGHNT, CDR2 YYREEE, per germline (reference sequence). Deletions cut 0 bases from V and 0 bases from J, with 11 bases between. The CDR3 loop reads CASSLAERSSTDTQYF. The CDR3 DNA follows: TGTGCCAGCAGCTTGGCAGAGCGGTCTAGCACAGATACGCAGTATTTT.

The V and J genes are TRBV5-6 and TRBJ1-1; D may be TRBD1 (5 bases). Germline V CDR1 and CDR2: SGHDT, YYEEEE. The germline V and J ends were trimmed by 1 base and 4 bases, with 8 bases remaining between them. The CDR3 has 13 residues. The CDR3 nucleotides are TGTGCCAGCAGCTTGTGGGGGGGCACTGAAGCTTTCTTT. Protein: CASSLWGGTEAFF.

The chain links TRBV19 to TRBJ2-7; 8 bases map to TRBD1. Unmatched junction bases numbered 14, after V lost 2 bases and J lost 5 bases. The germline V gene encodes CDR1 LNHDA and CDR2 SQIVND (reference sequence). The CDR3 runs 17 residues. CDR3 sequence: CASSITYLSRGRDEQYF. CDR3 coding DNA: TGTGCCAGTAGTATAACCTATCTGTCCAGGGGGCGCGACGAGCAGTACTTC.

This clone was recorded a few times. This rearrangement joins TRBV6-1 to TRBJ1-5, with 7 bases that match TRBD1. The ends lost 6 bases at V and 4 bases at J; junction bases unmatched: 9. From germline, CDR1 is MNHNS and CDR2 SASEGT. The CDR3 is 15 residues long. This CDR3 reads CASREGGTVNQPQHF. DNA for the CDR3: TGTGCCAGCAGGGAGGGTGGGACAGTTAATCAGCCCCAGCATTTT.

This clone turned up a few times. The J gene is TRBJ2-2, the V gene TRBV4-2; 7 positions agree with TRBD2. Germline V CDR1 and CDR2: LGHNA, YNFKEQ. The CDR3 consists of 15 residues. The junction had 6 bases not matched to a gene; V was cut back by 4 bases and J by 4 bases. The CDR3 coding sequence is TGTGCCAGCAGCCGGGGGGGAGAAAGCACCGGGGAGCTGTTTTTT. This translates into CASSRGGESTGELFF.

The chain carries TRBV7-9 and TRBJ1-1; 12 bases agree with TRBD1. V trimming: 4 bases; J trimming: 1 base; junction bases outside the gene matches: 10. Looked up from germline, CDR1 is SEHNR and CDR2 is FQNEAQ (reference sequence). CDR3 length: 18 residues. CDR3 nucleotides: TGTGCCAGCAGCTCCGAAGGGACAGGGGGCGCTTGGAACACTGAAGCTTTCTTT. This sequence encodes CASSSEGTGGAWNTEAFF. Complete variable domain (other parts from reference TRBV7-9 and TRBJ1-1): DTGVSQNPRHKITKRGQNVTFRCDPISEHNRLYWYRQTLGQGPEFLTYFQNEAQLEKSRLLSDRFSAERPKGSFSTLEIQRTEQGDSAMYLCASSSEGTGGAWNTEAFFGQGTRLTVV.

This clone was counted only a few times. The chain links TRBV28 to TRBJ1-5, with a possible D match to TRBD1 (5 bases). CDR1 MDHEN and CDR2 SYDVKM come from the germline V gene. CDR3 length: 16 residues. Trimming pared 6 bases from V and 7 bases from J, leaving 22 bases between. CDR3 in amino acids: CASRGIGQGEGQPQHF. Here the CDR3 DNA reads TGTGCCAGCAGGGGAATTGGGCAGGGTGAAGGACAGCCCCAGCATTTT.

CDR3 amino acids: CASRKGAQNYEQYF. CDR3 DNA: TGTGCCAGCAGGAAGGGGGCACAGAACTACGAGCAGTACTTC. The chain joins TRBV5-6 to TRBJ2-7; 7 nucleotides line up with TRBD1. The germline V gene encodes CDR1 SGHDT and CDR2 YYEEEE. The CDR3 runs 14 residues. J was trimmed by 3 bases and V by 5 bases; bases with no gene match: 8.

The J gene is TRBJ2-7, the V gene TRBV9, with no clear D. Germline values: CDR1 SGDLS, CDR2 YYNGEE. With 2 bases removed from V and 2 bases from J, the gap between germline ends came to 11 bases. The length of the CDR3 is 14 residues. The CDR3 reads CASSVEPKTYEQYF. CDR3 bases: TGTGCCAGCAGCGTCGAGCCCAAGACCTACGAGCAGTACTTC.

The V call is TRBV4-1, the J call TRBJ1-5; D is uncertain. CDR3 length: 13 amino acids. V dropped 4 bases and J dropped 5 bases, with 9 bases sitting between them. Looked up from germline, CDR1 is MGHRA and CDR2 is YSYEKL. The CDR3 sequence is CASSPHEDQPQHF. CDR3 in DNA: TGCGCCAGCAGCCCCCATGAGGATCAGCCCCAGCATTTT.

This chain uses TRBV5-1 with TRBJ1-2; D possibly corresponds to TRBD1 (5 bases). Germline CDR1 reads SGHRS; CDR2 reads YFSETQ. Trimming removed 0 bases from V and 4 bases from J, with 10 bases in between. The CDR3 has 14 amino acids. CDR3 coding DNA: TGCGCCAGCAGCTTGGGACAGATTGTCTATGGCTACACCTTC. It yields the protein CASSLGQIVYGYTF.

CDR3 nucleotide sequence: TGTGCCAGCAGTCCCACAGGGGGCAATCAGCCCCAGCATTTT. Protein: CASSPTGGNQPQHF. The rearrangement uses TRBV2 and TRBJ1-5; the match to TRBD1 covers 7 bases. Germline-derived CDR1 and CDR2 are SNHLY and FYNNEI. V lost 5 bases and J lost 2; bases outside the gene matches: 3. CDR3 length: 14 residues.

This clone was picked up a small number of times. The V gene is TRBV28, the J gene TRBJ2-7; 7 bases match TRBD1. Per germline, CDR1 MDHEN and CDR2 SYDVKM. The CDR3 is 19 amino acids. V shed 4 bases, J shed 0 bases, and the junction held 18 bases outside the gene matches. The CDR3 reads CASSSSAGTAFANSYEQYF. The DNA of the CDR3 is TGTGCCAGCAGTTCCTCCGCTGGGACAGCCTTCGCCAACTCCTACGAGCAGTACTTC.

The chain couples TRBV28 to TRBJ2-7; maybe TRBD1 (6 bases). CDR1 is MDHEN and CDR2 is SYDVKM in the germline V gene. The CDR3 is made up of 13 amino acids. V shed 5 bases and J shed 1 base, with 9 bases lying between them. The CDR3 loop is CASSTGFSYEQYF. CDR3 nucleotides: TGTGCCAGCAGTACAGGGTTTTCCTACGAGCAGTACTTC.

This clone was found a few times. This rearrangement joins TRBV4-3 to TRBJ2-1; 7 nucleotides align to TRBD2. V was pared by 0 bases and J by 2 bases, with 4 bases of the junction left unmatched. The germline CDR1 and CDR2 sequences are LGHNA and YSLEER. The CDR3 has 16 residues. The CDR3 nucleotides read TGCGCCAGCAGCCAAGACCCCGCGGGAGCCTACAATGAGCAGTTCTTC. It specifies CASSQDPAGAYNEQFF.

V and J are TRBV5-4 and TRBJ2-3, with D perhaps TRBD1 (5 bases). Trimming removed 4 bases at V and 0 bases at J, with 12 bases between. Germline CDR1 is SGHNT and CDR2 is YYREEE (reference sequence). This CDR3 spans 15 amino acids. The CDR3 region is CASSTDSSSTDTQYF. The CDR3 DNA is TGTGCCAGCAGCACCGACAGTTCTAGCACAGATACGCAGTATTTT.

This clone was detected only a few times. The chain carries TRBV7-9 and TRBJ2-5; TRBD2 is a possible D gene (6 bases). The CDR3 has 14 amino acids. The ends were cut back, 2 bases at V and 5 bases at J, with 12 bases in the middle. CDR1 is SEHNR and CDR2 is FQNEAQ in the germline V gene (reference sequence). The CDR3 nucleotides read TGTGCCAGCAGCTTACAGGGAGGTCGGGAGACCCAGTACTTC. It encodes CASSLQGGRETQYF.

The J gene is TRBJ2-5, the V gene TRBV4-2; tentatively, D is TRBD2 (5 bases). Trimming pared 0 bases from V and 2 bases from J, leaving 10 bases between. The CDR3 sequence is 15 residues long. From germline, CDR1 is LGHNA and CDR2 YNFKEQ. CDR3: CASSQEGSPQETQYF. CDR3 in DNA: TGTGCCAGCAGCCAAGAAGGGAGCCCACAAGAGACCCAGTACTTC.

This clone was recorded a few times. The CDR3 region is CASSFGGGETF. CDR3 nucleotides: TGTGCCAGCAGTTTTGGAGGGGGCGAGACCTTC. This rearrangement joins TRBV28 to TRBJ1-2; 7 bases are a match to TRBD1. From germline, CDR1 is MDHEN and CDR2 SYDVKM. The CDR3 has 11 amino acids. Trimming took 3 bases from V and 14 from J; bases not matched to a gene: 6.